The rows below give T cell receptor beta chains drawn from one sample of a study of T-cell memory formation after mild COVID-19. A single record per CDR3 protein comes from TCRdb applying MiXCR to the 5' RACE reads. The top ten hold about 3.5% of the sample, which has 150,000 or so distinct CDR3 sequences, around 10% seen once. Specimen: PBMCs or a T cell subset sorted from them (not recorded which). These receptors all stem from a young man who had mild COVID-19 (a few samples of this study predate the infection). Cell type and time point are not known. Both conserved end residues are part of each CDR3. The D gene is left open where the match is weak. Size is stated for part of the rows, as once, few or many counts, or as a class when the clone is expanded.

v_gene,abundance,d_gene,j_gene,CDR3aa,CDR3nt
TRBV15,few,TRBD1,TRBJ1-4,CATSRDRTGAEKLFF,TGTGCCACCAGCAGAGATAGGACAGGAGCTGAAAAACTGTTTTTT
TRBV6-6,many,TRBD1,TRBJ1-6,CASSSRGPGSPLHF,TGTGCCAGCAGTTCCAGGGGGCCAGGGTCACCCCTCCACTTT
TRBV6-2/TRBV6-3,-,-,TRBJ2-2,CASRDRNPGELFF,TGTGCCAGCAGAGACAGGAATCCCGGGGAGCTGTTTTTT
TRBV7-3,many,-,TRBJ2-5,CASSLDMEETQYF,TGTGCCAGCAGCTTGGACATGGAAGAGACCCAGTACTTC
TRBV5-1,-,TRBD2,TRBJ2-5,CARGTADRPTGGEETQYF,TGCGCCAGGGGGACTGCCGACCGTCCCACCGGGGGGGAAGAGACCCAGTACTTC
TRBV6-5,-,-,TRBJ2-3,CASIGWGTDTQYF,TGTGCCAGCATCGGGTGGGGCACAGATACGCAGTATTTT
TRBV12-3/TRBV12-4,many,-,TRBJ1-2,CASSFQGNYGYTF,TGTGCCAGCAGTTTTCAAGGGAACTATGGCTACACCTTC
TRBV28,many,-,TRBJ2-3,CASSFVTTLDTQYF,TGTGCCAGCAGTTTCGTGACGACCCTAGATACGCAGTATTTT
TRBV5-1,-,-,TRBJ1-4,CASSLEQGSDEKLFF,TGCGCCAGCAGCTTGGAACAGGGATCGGATGAAAAACTGTTTTTT
TRBV20-1,few,TRBD2,TRBJ2-2,CSAPGLAAGELFF,TGCAGTGCCCCAGGACTAGCGGCCGGGGAGCTGTTTTTT
TRBV4-3,-,-,TRBJ1-1,CASSQAPRNTEAFF,TGCGCCAGCAGCCAAGCACCCAGAAACACTGAAGCTTTCTTT
TRBV7-2,many,-,TRBJ2-1,CASSLDRGVYNEQFF,TGTGCCAGCAGCTTAGATCGCGGGGTTTACAATGAGCAGTTCTTC
TRBV20-1,few,TRBD1,TRBJ1-1,CSAQDRDTEAFF,TGCAGTGCCCAGGACAGGGACACTGAAGCTTTCTTT
TRBV12-3/TRBV12-4,many,-,TRBJ2-5,CASSSNSVETQYF,TGTGCCAGCAGTTCAAATAGCGTGGAGACCCAGTACTTC
TRBV7-9,many,-,TRBJ2-5,CASSLDVQGETQYF,TGTGCCAGCAGCTTAGACGTCCAGGGAGAGACCCAGTACTTC
TRBV7-3,-,-,TRBJ2-1,CASSSNGRDNSYNEQFF,TGTGCCAGCAGCTCAAATGGCCGGGACAACTCCTACAATGAGCAGTTCTTC
TRBV15,-,-,TRBJ2-3,CATSTRRADTQYF,TGTGCCACCAGCACTCGAAGGGCAGATACGCAGTATTTT
TRBV7-2,-,-,TRBJ2-7,CASSYGAAGYEQYF,TGTGCCAGCAGCTACGGCGCGGCGGGGTACGAGCAGTACTTC
TRBV5-1,few,TRBD2,TRBJ2-5,CASSISGSGRETQYF,TGCGCCAGCAGCATTAGCGGGTCTGGCCGAGAGACCCAGTACTTC
TRBV5-1,many,TRBD2,TRBJ2-1,CASSLGLTSGGDEQFF,TGCGCCAGCAGCTTGGGATTGACTAGCGGGGGGGATGAGCAGTTCTTC
TRBV6-5,few,-,TRBJ2-3,CASSYSMLGLDTQYF,TGTGCCAGCAGTTACAGTATGCTGGGGCTAGATACGCAGTATTTT
TRBV10-2,-,TRBD1,TRBJ2-7,CASRPGQGRYEQYF,TGCGCCAGCAGGCCGGGACAGGGGAGGTACGAGCAGTACTTC
TRBV5-1,few,TRBD2,TRBJ2-3,CASSFLRGGQRTDTQYF,TGCGCCAGCAGCTTCCTGCGGGGGGGCCAACGCACAGATACGCAGTATTTT
TRBV3-1,few,-,TRBJ1-1,CASSPRLMNTEAFF,TGTGCCAGCAGCCCGAGGCTCATGAACACTGAAGCTTTCTTT
TRBV9,-,TRBD1,TRBJ1-4,CASSTGQRGEKLFF,TGTGCCAGCAGCACGGGACAGAGAGGGGAAAAACTGTTTTTT
TRBV6-2/TRBV6-3,-,-,TRBJ2-1,CASRLAPHGGYNEQFF,TGTGCCAGCAGACTAGCCCCCCACGGGGGTTACAATGAGCAGTTCTTC
TRBV5-4,-,TRBD1,TRBJ1-6,CASSFWPGGISPLHF,TGTGCCAGCAGCTTCTGGCCAGGGGGCATTTCACCCCTCCACTTT
TRBV18,many,TRBD1,TRBJ2-3,CASSPEQGVADTQYF,TGTGCCAGCTCACCAGAACAGGGGGTCGCAGATACGCAGTATTTT
TRBV11-2,few,-,TRBJ1-2,CASSLDQVPGNGYGYTF,TGTGCCAGCAGCTTAGATCAGGTCCCGGGGAATGGCTATGGCTACACCTTC
TRBV5-1,few,-,TRBJ1-1,CASRRTENTEAFF,TGCGCCAGCAGAAGGACAGAAAACACTGAAGCTTTCTTT
TRBV18,many,-,TRBJ2-3,CASSPRQGLNTQYF,TGTGCCAGCTCACCCCGGCAGGGGTTGAATACGCAGTATTTT
TRBV12-3/TRBV12-4,-,-,TRBJ2-7,CASSFAGSYEQYF,TGTGCCAGCAGTTTTGCGGGTAGCTACGAGCAGTACTTC
TRBV4-1,-,TRBD2,TRBJ2-5,CASSPAGTRLETQYF,TGCGCCAGCAGCCCAGCCGGGACTAGATTAGAGACCCAGTACTTC
TRBV11-2,many,TRBD2,TRBJ2-6,CASSPGGNSGANVLTF,TGTGCCAGCAGCCCCGGGGGGAACTCTGGGGCCAACGTCCTGACTTTC
TRBV20-1,few,-,TRBJ2-5,CSARAGAETQYF,TGCAGTGCTAGAGCCGGGGCTGAGACCCAGTACTTC
TRBV18,-,-,TRBJ2-6,CASSPWTVSGANVLTF,TGTGCCAGCTCACCATGGACAGTCTCTGGGGCCAACGTCCTGACTTTC
TRBV7-3,few,-,TRBJ2-1,CASSLVPRDAHEDEQFF,TGTGCCAGCAGCTTAGTTCCACGGGACGCCCATGAGGATGAGCAGTTCTTC
TRBV14,-,-,TRBJ1-6,CASSQGQGINSPLHF,TGTGCCAGCAGCCAGGGCCAGGGGATTAATTCACCCCTCCACTTT
TRBV30,many,TRBD1,TRBJ2-3,CAWSGRQGADTQYF,TGTGCCTGGAGTGGCAGACAGGGGGCAGATACGCAGTATTTT
TRBV29-1,few,-,TRBJ2-5,CSAQRGGGLQETQYF,TGCAGCGCCCAACGGGGAGGCGGCCTCCAAGAGACCCAGTACTTC
TRBV7-9,many,-,TRBJ2-7,CASSPRQESHEQYF,TGTGCCAGCAGCCCCCGACAGGAATCCCACGAGCAGTACTTC
TRBV20-1,few,-,TRBJ1-4,CSARVPGITNEKLFF,TGCAGTGCTAGAGTTCCGGGCATAACTAATGAAAAACTGTTTTTT
TRBV9,few,-,TRBJ2-5,CASSVQGHGETQYF,TGTGCCAGCAGCGTACAGGGTCATGGCGAGACCCAGTACTTC
TRBV7-2,many,TRBD2,TRBJ2-3,CASSLAQLAGTDTQYF,TGTGCCAGCAGCTTAGCCCAGCTAGCGGGGACAGATACGCAGTATTTT
TRBV19,-,-,TRBJ1-5,CASSIEINQPQHF,TGTGCCAGTAGTATAGAGATCAATCAGCCCCAGCATTTT
TRBV7-2,once,TRBD2,TRBJ2-1,CASSISGGAYYEQFF,TGTGCCAGCAGCATCAGCGGGGGGGCCTACTATGAGCAGTTCTTC
TRBV19,-,-,TRBJ1-1,CASSIWTEAFF,TGTGCCAGTAGTATATGGACAGAAGCTTTCTTT
TRBV28,few,-,TRBJ2-1,CASRRVNYNEQFF,TGTGCCAGCAGGCGCGTAAATTACAATGAGCAGTTCTTC
TRBV6-6,-,-,TRBJ2-2,CASSYSLPGQSLELFF,TGTGCCAGCAGTTACTCCCTCCCGGGGCAGTCCCTCGAGCTGTTTTTT
TRBV10-1,few,TRBD1,TRBJ2-1,CASSEQRDRAYNEQFF,TGCGCCAGCAGTGAGCAGAGGGACAGGGCCTACAATGAGCAGTTCTTC
TRBV5-5,few,TRBD1,TRBJ2-7,CASSWTGGDEQYF,TGTGCCAGCAGTTGGACAGGGGGGGACGAGCAGTACTTC
TRBV7-9,-,-,TRBJ2-3,CASSRDATDTQYF,TGTGCCAGCAGCCGGGACGCGACAGATACGCAGTATTTT
TRBV6-1,once,-,TRBJ1-5,CASVDRESSYSNQPQHF,TGTGCCAGCGTGGATCGGGAATCATCATATAGCAATCAGCCCCAGCATTTT